Shown below are 10 T cell receptor beta chains from a single sample sequenced in a study of PD-1 and CTLA-4 blockade in melanoma. TCRdb keeps only in-frame clones here, not all; method: immunoSEQ multiplex PCR. The sample lists roughly 21,000 clones, 88% occurring once. Source: CD8+ T cells from peripheral blood, taken before anti-PD-1 treatment. The receptors derive from a human donor with melanoma.

The rearrangement joins TRBV7-3 to TRBJ2-7; D is undetermined. The ends were cut back, 5 bases at V and 3 bases at J, with 2 bases in the middle. CDR3 length: 10 amino acids. Germline V gene lookup returns CDR1 SGHTA and CDR2 FQGTGA. CDR3 sequence reads: CASSHYEQYF. CDR3 sequence (DNA): TGTGCCAGCAGCCACTACGAGCAGTACTTC.

The chain has TRBV7-8 and TRBJ2-2; D is uncertain. CDR1 and CDR2 from the germline V gene are SGHVS and FQNEAQ. Trimming left V 6 bases short and J 5 bases short, with 13 bases between. The CDR3 has 14 residues. In nucleotides, the CDR3 is TGTGCCAGCAGGGAGACAAAGTTTACCGGGGAGCTGTTTTTT. Amino acid sequence: CASRETKFTGELFF. Full variable domain (rest looked up from reference TRBV7-8 and TRBJ2-2): GAGVSQSPRYKVAKRGQDVALRCDPISGHVSLFWYQQALGQGPEFLTYFQNEAQLDKSGLPSDRFFAERPEGSVSTLKIQRTQQEDSAVYLCASRETKFTGELFFGEGSRLTVL.

This clone has just one count. The chain links TRBV19 to TRBJ2-5; TRBD1 might be the D (6 bases). Trimming left V 3 bases short and J 3 bases short, with 17 bases between. The CDR3 has 16 residues. CDR1 LNHDA and CDR2 SQIVND come from the germline V gene (reference sequence). This CDR3 is CASSMGPGQIEETQYF. CDR3 DNA sequence: TGTGCCAGTAGTATGGGACCTGGACAGATCGAAGAGACCCAGTACTTC.

The V and J genes are TRBV4-1 and TRBJ2-2, with D perhaps TRBD2 (6 bases). CDR1 is MGHRA and CDR2 is YSYEKL in the germline V gene. The CDR3 is made up of 14 amino acids. Trimming removed 1 base at V and 6 bases at J, with 9 bases between. CDR3 protein: CASSQVRGSGELFF. The CDR3 coding sequence is TGCGCCAGCAGCCAAGTACGGGGGTCCGGGGAGCTGTTTTTT.

This sequence joins TRBV6-2 or TRBV6-3 and TRBJ2-1, with D uncertain. CDR3 length equals 15 residues. V dropped 4 bases and J dropped 0 bases, with 10 bases sitting between them. Germline CDR1 reads MNHEY; CDR2 reads SVGEGT. The CDR3 here is CASSSGSRSYNEQFF. CDR3 coding DNA: TGTGCCAGCAGTTCGGGCAGCCGCTCCTACAATGAGCAGTTCTTC.

The sample holds one count of this clone. At one of its ends the junction is not consistent with the germline gene, which may arise from a read error. The chain links TRBV7-9 to TRBJ2-2; 7 positions match TRBD2. The germline V gene has CDR1 SEHNR and CDR2 FQNEAQ (reference sequence). The CDR3 sequence is 14 residues long. The CDR3 coding sequence is TGTGCCAGCAGCCTAGCGGCTTTCACCGGGGAGCTGTTTTTT. Protein product: CASSLAAFTGELFF.

V gene TRBV7-8 combines with J gene TRBJ1-1; D call uncertain. The CDR3 has 14 amino acids. Per germline, CDR1 SGHVS and CDR2 FQNEAQ. Deletions cut 7 bases from V and 7 bases from J, with 19 bases between. Here the CDR3 reads CASTPRAGPHEAFF. In DNA, the CDR3 is TGTGCCAGCACCCCCCGGGCAGGCCCCCATGAAGCTTTCTTT.

The gene calls are TRBV5-8 and TRBJ1-2; maybe TRBD1 (5 bases). The CDR3 has 12 residues. CDR1 is SGHTS, CDR2 YDEGEE, per germline. The V gene lost 0 bases and the J gene lost 8 bases, with 8 bases spanning the gap. CDR3 loop: CASSLVWDGYTF. DNA for the CDR3: TGTGCCAGCAGCTTGGTTTGGGACGGCTACACCTTC.

This clone showed up just once. This chain connects TRBV10-2 to TRBJ2-7; D might be TRBD1 (5 bases). Germline lookup yields CDR1 WSHSY and CDR2 SAAADI. The V gene lost 2 bases and the J gene lost 5 bases, with 13 bases spanning the gap. The CDR3 has 14 amino acids. The CDR3 DNA is TGCGCCAGCAGTGAGGCAGGGTATCCCAACGAGCAGTACTTC. It specifies CASSEAGYPNEQYF.

The chain recombines TRBV6-1 with TRBJ1-2, with TRBD1 matching over 8 bases. Per the germline V gene, CDR1 is MNHNS and CDR2 is SASEGT. V gave up 0 bases and J gave up 4 bases; unmatched junction bases: 4. This CDR3 has 15 amino acids. CDR3 loop: CASSEAVDRGYGYTF. The CDR3 DNA reads as TGTGCCAGCAGTGAAGCAGTCGACAGGGGCTATGGCTACACCTTC.